This note documents a single T cell receptor beta chain sequence. TCRdb's table, derived via immunoSEQ multiplex PCR, lists solely in-frame clones and lacks some. Of hundreds of thousands of clones detected, about 74% appear once; the ten largest clones hold approximately 1.8%. This entry comes from a study of shared clonotypes between healthy human individuals. This CDR3 is 14 amino acids long. Trimming pared 8 bases from V and 3 bases from J, leaving 17 bases between. CDR1 and CDR2 (germline): SGHAT, FQNNGV. This TCR was recovered from a woman between 25 and 40 years old in good health. The sequenced sample was memory CD4+ T cells sorted from blood. Sample subset: CD45RA-negative fraction. The chain employs TRBV11-2 and TRBJ2-7; D unclear. The DNA of the CDR3 is TGTGCCAGCCGCCCCAGATCCGGAAACTACGAGCAGTACTTC. As protein: CASRPRSGNYEQYF.